This is a list of T cell receptor beta chains from one sample in a study of control samples from healthy donors and cancer patients. Produced via immunoSEQ multiplex PCR; TCRdb's table is partial and in-frame only. The sample shows about 83,000 clones, roughly 89% of them seen only once. The sequenced sample consisted of blood. These receptors were obtained from a man between 25 and 39 years old in good health. CDR3s include the opening cysteine and the closing phenylalanine or tryptophan. A D gene is named only where the DNA matches it firmly. A row's size may be missing; if present it is once, few, many or a size class.

>NA|NA|TRBV24-1|TRBJ2-3
TGTGCCACCCACGCGGGGGCGCGCACAGATACGCAGTATTTT
CATHAGARTDTQYF
>NA|NA|TRBV19|TRBJ2-2
TGTGCCAGTAGTATAGACGGTCGGGCAAGAGGGGAGCTGTTTTTT
CASSIDGRARGELFF
>TRBD2|NA|TRBV7-2|TRBJ2-4
TGTGCCAGCAGCTTAGTTACTAGCGGGAGCAAAAACATTCAGTACTTC
CASSLVTSGSKNIQYF
>TRBD1|NA|TRBV28|TRBJ2-7
TGTGCCAGCAGTTTATCGACAGGGGCCGAGCAGTACTTC
CASSLSTGAEQYF
>NA|NA|TRBV6-5|TRBJ1-2
TGTGCCAGCACCACCGGGACGGAGAAGCGCTACACCTTC
CASTTGTEKRYTF
>NA|NA|TRBV2|TRBJ1-5
TGTGCCAGCAGTGAAGGGACTAGCAATCAGCCCCAGCATTTT
CASSEGTSNQPQHF
>NA|NA|TRBV9|TRBJ1-4
TGTGCCAGCAGCGTAGTTGGGGGTCTTGCAACTAATGAAAAACTGTTTTTT
CASSVVGGLATNEKLFF
>NA|once|TRBV4-3|TRBJ2-7
TGCGCCAGCAGCCAAGATAGGGGTTACGAGCAGTACTTC
CASSQDRGYEQYF
>TRBD1|NA|TRBV6-5|TRBJ2-1
TGTGCCAGCAGTTACTCCTGGACAGGGGTTAATGAGCAGTTCTTC
CASSYSWTGVNEQFF
>NA|NA|TRBV3-1/TRBV3-2|TRBJ2-3
TGTGCCAGCAGCCGTCGGGACTCAAGCACAGATACGCAGTATTTT
CASSRRDSSTDTQYF
>TRBD2|NA|TRBV9|TRBJ2-1
TGTGCCAGCAGCGTAGGGGCGGGAGCGCTAAATGAGCAGTTCTTC
CASSVGAGALNEQFF
>NA|NA|TRBV7-9|TRBJ2-1
TGTGCCAGCAGGGGGATGCGGGGCGAGAGACCTTCCTACAATGAGCAGTTCTTC
CASRGMRGERPSYNEQFF
>NA|NA|TRBV7-9|TRBJ1-2
TGTGCCAGCAGCTTGGGCCGAGCTGTCTATGGCTACACCTTC
CASSLGRAVYGYTF
>TRBD1|NA|TRBV15|TRBJ1-6
TGTGCCACCAGCAGAGGAACTACGGGGACAGGTGGTGGTTCACCCCTCCACTTT
CATSRGTTGTGGGSPLHF
>TRBD2|NA|TRBV3-1/TRBV3-2|TRBJ2-5
TGTGCCAGCAGCCCGGAGGCTAGCTTGGGACTAGCGGGCCGGAGGTATGAGACCCAGTACTTC
CASSPEASLGLAGRRYETQYF
>TRBD1|NA|TRBV6-6|TRBJ2-7
TGTGCCAGCAGCCCCGGACAGGGGGCCCAGTACTTC
CASSPGQGAQYF
>NA|NA|TRBV5-5|TRBJ2-7
TGTGCCAGCAGCCTGGGGGGCTACGAGCAGTACTTC
CASSLGGYEQYF
>TRBD1|NA|TRBV7-8|TRBJ1-3
TGTGCCAGCAGCTTAGAGAGGGGGCGAGGAAACACCATATATTTT
CASSLERGRGNTIYF
>NA|NA|TRBV18|TRBJ1-3
TGTGCCAGCTCACAGGGAGTGACAGTCTCTGGAAACACCATATATTTT
CASSQGVTVSGNTIYF
>TRBD1|NA|TRBV2|TRBJ2-7
TGTGCCAGTTCGGACAGGGCCTCCGAGCAGTACTTC
CASSDRASEQYF
>NA|NA|TRBV5-1|TRBJ1-6
TGCGCCAGCAACTTAGGGGGGCGGATTTCACCCCTCCACTTT
CASNLGGRISPLHF
>NA|NA|TRBV15|TRBJ1-2
TGTGCCACCAGCAGGGGGACACAGAACTATGGCTACACCTTC
CATSRGTQNYGYTF
>NA|NA|TRBV19|TRBJ1-3
TGTGCCAGCCAGGACCGCAGCTCTGGAAACACCATATATTTT
CASQDRSSGNTIYF
>NA|NA|TRBV7-9|TRBJ1-4
TGTGCCAGCAGCTTAGCAGGGAGAGAAAATGAAAAACTGTTTTTT
CASSLAGRENEKLFF
>NA|NA|TRBV3-1/TRBV3-2|TRBJ2-3
TGTGCCAGCAGCCCATACAGAAATACGCAGTATTTT
CASSPYRNTQYF
>TRBD1|NA|TRBV2|TRBJ1-5
TGTGCCAGCAGCCTCCGGGGGACAGGGAACGGTCAGCCCCAGCATTTT
CASSLRGTGNGQPQHF
>NA|few|TRBV19|TRBJ2-7
TGTGCCAGTAGAGGGACCGGAAGCTACGAGCAGTACTTC
CASRGTGSYEQYF
>NA|once|TRBV19|TRBJ2-1
TGTGCCAGTAACCCCCTGGGACGACTTAACAATGAGCAGTTCTTC
CASNPLGRLNNEQFF
>TRBD2|NA|TRBV6-5|TRBJ2-5
TGTGCCAGCTCGTGGGAGGGCGGGGAGACCCAGTACTTC
CASSWEGGETQYF
>NA|NA|TRBV18|TRBJ1-5
TGTGCCAGCTCACCAGATCGCAATCAGCCCCAGCATTTT
CASSPDRNQPQHF
>NA|once|TRBV6-2/TRBV6-3|TRBJ2-5
TGTGCCAGCAGTTACAACGGGGACCAAGAGACCCAGTACTTC
CASSYNGDQETQYF
>TRBD2|NA|TRBV2|TRBJ2-5
TGTGCCAGCAGTTCCCTGGTCAGCGGGAGGGCGTACCAAGAGACCCAGTACTTC
CASSSLVSGRAYQETQYF
>TRBD1|NA|TRBV11-2|TRBJ2-3
TGTGCCAGCATGCGAGGGGGCTATACGCAGTATTTT
CASMRGGYTQYF
>NA|NA|TRBV4-2|TRBJ2-5
TGTGCCAGCAGCCAAGATGGGGAGAAGACCCAGTACTTC
CASSQDGEKTQYF
>NA|NA|TRBV5-4|TRBJ1-2
TGTGCCAGCAGCCCCATGACCTACTATGGCTACACCTTC
CASSPMTYYGYTF
>NA|few|TRBV28|TRBJ2-2
TGTGCCAGCCGGGACATCAACACCGGGGAGCTGTTTTTT
CASRDINTGELFF
>NA|NA|TRBV7-7|TRBJ2-3
TGTGCCAGCAGTTCTACTCACGCTGGGACCACCTACACAGATACGCAGTATTTT
CASSSTHAGTTYTDTQYF
>TRBD2|NA|TRBV13|TRBJ2-7
TGTGCCAGCAGCTTAGGGAGGACGGGGGGAGTGGACGAGCAGTACTTC
CASSLGRTGGVDEQYF
>NA|NA|TRBV23-1|TRBJ1-5
TGCGCCAGCAGTCAATCGTCGGACGGGACCTTAAGTATACCGGCCAATCAGCCCCAGCATTTT
CASSQSSDGTLSIPANQPQHF
>NA|NA|TRBV7-3|TRBJ2-1
TGTGCCAGCAGCTTTCTAGGGAAAGGGTACAATGAGCAGTTCTTC
CASSFLGKGYNEQFF
>TRBD2|NA|TRBV29-1|TRBJ2-1
TGCAGCGTTGACGGGACTAGCGGGAAGAACAATGAGCAGTTCTTC
CSVDGTSGKNNEQFF
>NA|NA|TRBV5-4|TRBJ2-3
TGTGCCAGCAGCTTTGGGACGGAAAGCACAGATACGCAGTATTTT
CASSFGTESTDTQYF
>NA|NA|TRBV6-5|TRBJ1-1
TGTGCCAGCGCAACGCCTACAGAGAACACTGAAGCTTTCTTT
CASATPTENTEAFF
>TRBD1|NA|TRBV20-1|TRBJ1-1
TGCAGTGCTATTCACAGGGGAGCTTTCTTT
CSAIHRGAFF
>TRBD2|NA|TRBV19|TRBJ2-1
TGTGCCAGTAGTGCCCGCTCGGAGCGGGGAGGGCCGGGCAATGAGCAGTTCTTC
CASSARSERGGPGNEQFF
>TRBD2|NA|TRBV2|TRBJ2-1
TGTGCCAGCAGTGGAAGCGGGAGGGCAAACGAGCAGTTCTTC
CASSGSGRANEQFF
>NA|NA|TRBV28|TRBJ2-2
TGTGCCAGCAGTCCGCCGGGACGGCAAACTGGGGAGCTGTTTTTT
CASSPPGRQTGELFF
>NA|once|TRBV9|TRBJ2-5
TGTGCCAGCAGCGTAAAAGGAAGCGGAGGGGGAGAGACCCAGTACTTC
CASSVKGSGGGETQYF
>NA|NA|TRBV12-3/TRBV12-4|TRBJ2-7
TGTGCCAGCAGTTTATTGGCGATTGAGCAGTACTTC
CASSLLAIEQYF
>NA|NA|TRBV28|TRBJ2-1
TGTGCCAGCAGTCCAGGGAATGGGAATGAGCAGTTCTTC
CASSPGNGNEQFF
>NA|NA|TRBV19|TRBJ1-1
TGTGCCAGTAGTCAAGTCCGCGGTGAAGCTTTCTTT
CASSQVRGEAFF